These T cell receptor beta chains were read from a single sample in a study of blood T cells in healthy people across ages. MiXCR, run by TCRdb on the 5' RACE reads, gives a single entry per CDR3 protein. Here the sample spans more than 1,400,000 distinct CDR3 sequences, 42% being singletons. What was sequenced was blood. Receptors originate from a woman aged 18 to 35 in good health. CDR3s include the opening cysteine and the closing phenylalanine or tryptophan. A D gene is named only where the DNA matches it firmly. The size entry is marked missing in some rows and otherwise reads once, few, many or a size class.

v_gene	j_gene	abundance	d_gene	CDR3nt	CDR3aa
TRBV7-2	TRBJ1-6	many	-	TGTGCCAGCAGCCCACAGGGATATAATTCACCCCTCCACTTT	CASSPQGYNSPLHF
TRBV5-1	TRBJ2-5	-	-	TGCGCCAGCAGCATGGGGGGCCAAGAGACCCAGTACTTC	CASSMGGQETQYF
TRBV6-1	TRBJ2-1	-	TRBD2	TGTGCCAGCAGGACTTCGACTAGCGGGAACTACAATGAGCAGTTCTTC	CASRTSTSGNYNEQFF
TRBV28	TRBJ2-6	once	-	TGTGCCAGCAGGCGAGGGCCGAGGGCTGGGGCCAACGTCCTGACTTTC	CASRRGPRAGANVLTF
TRBV7-2	TRBJ2-4	few	-	TGTGCCAGTCACAGGGGTGGGGGGAACATTCAGTACTTC	CASHRGGGNIQYF
TRBV10-3	TRBJ1-1	-	-	TGTGCCATCAGTGATAACACTGAAGCTTTCTTT	CAISDNTEAFF
TRBV20-1	TRBJ2-7	-	TRBD2	TGCAGTGCTAGAGATCTTAGCGGGAGCACGCCCTACGAGCAGTACTTC	CSARDLSGSTPYEQYF
TRBV9	TRBJ2-5	few	-	TGTGCCAGCAGCGTAGCGGGGACGGGGCAGGGAGCGTCCCAGTACTTC	CASSVAGTGQGASQYF
TRBV15	TRBJ2-7	few	-	TGTGCCACCAGCCTTCAGCGGAGCAGCTCCTACGAGCAGTACTTC	CATSLQRSSSYEQYF
TRBV15	TRBJ2-7	-	-	TGTGCCACCAGCAGAGCTATTGTCTCCTATGACTACGAGCAGTACTTC	CATSRAIVSYDYEQYF
TRBV20-1	TRBJ1-5	-	TRBD1	TGCAGTGCTAGCCCCTGGACAGGGGGCATTCAGCCCCAGCATTTT	CSASPWTGGIQPQHF
TRBV7-9	TRBJ2-1	few	TRBD2	TGTGCCAGCAGTCACTTCGGACTAGCGGTTCTATACAATGAGCAGTTCTTC	CASSHFGLAVLYNEQFF
TRBV20-1	TRBJ2-5	-	-	TGCAGTGGAGGGGGAGGGAGTCAAGAGACCCAGTACTTC	CSGGGGSQETQYF
TRBV28	TRBJ1-5	few	-	TGTGCCAGCAGCCCACCGGAGAAAGGTCAGCCCCAGCATTTT	CASSPPEKGQPQHF
TRBV6-5	TRBJ2-4	-	-	TGTGCCAGCCACCCAGGGGGGGTTAAAAACATTCAGTACTTC	CASHPGGVKNIQYF
TRBV20-1	TRBJ2-2	few	TRBD2	TGCAGTGCTACTGGAAGTAGCGGGACCGGGGAGCTGTTTTTT	CSATGSSGTGELFF
TRBV6-4	TRBJ2-1	-	-	TGTGCCAGCAGTGACGGTTCAAAGGGGGGCGATGAGCAGTTCTTC	CASSDGSKGGDEQFF
TRBV5-5	TRBJ1-6	few	-	TGTGCCAGCAGGATAGAGGTTTTGGGCGCACCCCTCCACTTT	CASRIEVLGAPLHF
TRBV6-5	TRBJ1-2	-	-	TGTGCCAGCAGTCCCTTTGGGAGCGACTATGGCTACACCTTC	CASSPFGSDYGYTF
TRBV6-2/TRBV6-3	TRBJ2-3	few	-	TGTGCCAGCAGAGTACATAGCACAGATACGCAGTATTTT	CASRVHSTDTQYF
TRBV20-1	TRBJ2-1	few	TRBD2	TGCAGTGCCGGGAGGCGTAACTACAATGAGCAGTTCTTC	CSAGRRNYNEQFF
TRBV20-1	TRBJ2-1	-	-	TGCAGTGCTAGAGAGGGGCCATTAGGGTTCTTC	CSAREGPLGFF
TRBV24-1	TRBJ2-1	-	TRBD2	TGTGCCACCAGTGACCCCTGGGGCGGGGGGCAGGCCGAGCAGTTCTTC	CATSDPWGGGQAEQFF
TRBV20-1	TRBJ1-6	-	-	TGCAGTGCTAGGGAGCTCGTCTCGCCCCTCCACTTT	CSARELVSPLHF
TRBV10-3	TRBJ2-1	-	TRBD2	TGTGCCATCAGGGGGACTAGCGGGAGAGTTGGGAGCTCCTACAATGAGCAGTTCTTC	CAIRGTSGRVGSSYNEQFF
TRBV6-4	TRBJ2-7	-	-	TGTGCCAGCGCCGCGGGGGCCGGTGCCTACGAGCAGTACTTC	CASAAGAGAYEQYF
TRBV29-1	TRBJ2-5	-	TRBD1	TGCAGCGTCTCCGAAGGGGACAGGGTACATGAGCAGTACTTC	CSVSEGDRVHEQYF
TRBV4-1	TRBJ1-2	-	-	TGCGCCAGCAGCCAAGATAAGGGACCCGGCTACACCTTC	CASSQDKGPGYTF
TRBV6-1	TRBJ2-1	few	TRBD2	TGTGCCAGCGTAGCGGGAGGCAACAATGAGCAGTTCTTC	CASVAGGNNEQFF
TRBV4-1	TRBJ2-7	-	-	TGCGCCAGCAGCGTGGGCGCTGTGGGCGAGCAGTACTTC	CASSVGAVGEQYF
TRBV14	TRBJ1-2	few	-	TGTGCCAGCAGCCCGGACCGCGATCGGGGCTACACCTTC	CASSPDRDRGYTF
TRBV6-6	TRBJ2-7	once	-	TGTGCCAGCAGTGACACAGGGGACTCCGACGAGCAGTACTTC	CASSDTGDSDEQYF
TRBV24-1	TRBJ2-1	-	TRBD2	TGTGCCACCAGTGACTCGGGACTAGCGGGGAGCTCCTACAATGAGCAGTTCTTC	CATSDSGLAGSSYNEQFF